This entry describes one T cell receptor beta chain. Its antigen is not known. People with hyperthyroidism were aged 18 to 65 and newly diagnosed, under 2 months' duration. The record originates from a study of Graves' ophthalmopathy and Graves' hyperthyroidism. The study's findings and limits: A 13-signature model separated ophthalmopathy from stable hyperthyroidism, roughly 86% sensitivity, 75% to 84% specificity. The model predicted ophthalmopathy progression with 60% to 71% sensitivity and under 75% specificity.

Amplification of the TCR beta CDR3 regions used RNA transcripts (as template). HTBI primers were used in a first-round RT-PCR, which preceded a second-round multiplex PCR. TCRdb called the multiplex PCR reads again in MiXCR, with one record for every CDR3 protein. The top ten clones hold around 10% of a sample with roughly 1.1 million distinct CDR3 sequences, about 40% of them seen once. Sample: peripheral blood or thyroid tissue (not recorded which). This sequence originates from an adult man with Graves' hyperthyroidism.

The CDR3 loop is CATRRHRGHQPQHF. DNA for the CDR3: TGTGCCACCAGGAGGCACAGGGGGCATCAGCCCCAGCATTTT. The J gene is TRBJ1-5, the V gene TRBV15; TRBD1 matches 9 bases. Germline lookup yields CDR1 LNHNV and CDR2 YYDKDF (reference sequence). This CDR3 has 14 amino acids. J was trimmed by 5 bases and V by 6 bases; bases with no gene match: 5.